The clone carrying this T cell receptor (beta chain) is deemed medium-sized by its frequency. Its target is not known. The data stem from a study of T cell clusters in autoimmune cytopenias. For the study at large: A median of around 50,000 TRB reads per sample yielded a median around 2,500 distinct clonotypes.

TRB amplification used approximately 250 ng of peripheral blood genomic DNA. General study results and limits: TRB repertoire shifts in secondary cytopenia and chronic lymphocytic leukemia mostly reflected lymphoma, not autoimmunity. Comparing secondary cytopenia with chronic lymphocytic leukemia showed no cluster-lack signature, apparently masked by lymphoma repertoire.

The CDR3 contains 14 residues. Germline CDR1 MNHEY, CDR2 SVGAGI. One tube held mixed TRB-A and TRB-B primer pools for touch-down PCR. TCRdb reprocessed the multiplex PCR reads, with one entry per CDR3 protein and no DNA. The sample includes 5,500 to 6,500 distinct CDR3 sequences. V gene TRBV6-5 combines with J gene TRBJ2-2; checking the TCRdb D call of TRBD1 is not possible without DNA. Material: peripheral blood. The sequence derives from a human donor with an autoimmune cytopenia or autoimmune hepatitis (not recorded which). CDR3 in amino acids: CASTAIRVPGELFF.